These 21 T cell receptor beta chains were all obtained from the same sample, sequenced in a study of blood T cell repertoires in COVID-19. The method was immunoSEQ multiplex PCR; TCRdb's version includes in-frame clones alone and lacks a portion of them. Of under 200,000 clones in the sample, 80% to 95% were seen once. The sample was peripheral blood. The receptor set was obtained from a man aged 50-59 years with acute or convalescent COVID-19.

This sequence joins TRBV4-1 and TRBJ2-1; the D gene is possibly TRBD2 (6 bases). Trimming pared 2 bases from V and 4 bases from J, leaving 18 bases between. Germline V gene data show CDR1 as MGHRA and CDR2 as YSYEKL. The CDR3 totals 17 residues. The CDR3 here is CASSQSAGRGEYNEQFF. The CDR3 DNA sequence: TGCGCCAGCAGCCAATCAGCGGGTCGGGGCGAATACAATGAGCAGTTCTTC.

The rearrangement joins TRBV6-2 or TRBV6-3 to TRBJ1-2; D call uncertain. The V end was cut by 2 bases, the J end by 5 bases, with 9 bases between. Looked up from germline, CDR1 is MNHEY and CDR2 is SVGEGT. The CDR3 spans 13 residues. The CDR3 coding sequence is TGTGCCAGCAGTTACCCACTCCTATATGGCTACACCTTC. Protein product: CASSYPLLYGYTF.

The chain employs TRBV27 and TRBJ1-1, with TRBD1 identical over 11 bases. Trimming took 6 bases from V and 10 from J; bases not matched to a gene: 4. The CDR3 length is 12 residues. Per germline, CDR1 MNHEY and CDR2 SMNVEV (reference sequence). CDR3 region: CASRSGTGGAFF. The CDR3 coding sequence is TGTGCCAGCAGGTCAGGGACAGGGGGAGCTTTCTTT.

This chain joins TRBV7-2 and TRBJ2-3, with 9 bases fitting TRBD2. J was trimmed by 0 bases and V by 4 bases; bases with no gene match: 5. The CDR3 runs to 16 residues. Germline V gene data show CDR1 as SGHTA and CDR2 as FQGNSA. This CDR3 reads CASSYPTSGSTDTQYF. The CDR3 coding sequence is TGTGCCAGCAGCTACCCCACTAGCGGGAGCACAGATACGCAGTATTTT.

The rearrangement joins TRBV29-1 to TRBJ2-2, with unresolved D. The CDR3 is 13 amino acids. V lost 2 bases and J lost 4, with 8 bases in between. Germline loops: CDR1 SQVTM, CDR2 ANQGSEA. In DNA form, the CDR3 reads TGCAGCGTTGAAAATCCGAGCACCGGGGAGCTGTTTTTT. This translates into CSVENPSTGELFF.

The chain has TRBV18 and TRBJ2-7, with D perhaps TRBD1 (6 bases). Germline V gene lookup returns CDR1 KGHSH and CDR2 LQKENI. The V end lost 6 bases, the J end lost 0 bases, and 15 bases lay between the germline ends. This CDR3 region has 15 residues. For the CDR3, the DNA is TGTGCCAGCTCTCTCCAGGGGCCTAACTCCTACGAGCAGTACTTC. This gives the protein CASSLQGPNSYEQYF.

The chain uses TRBV9 and TRBJ1-2, with D unresolved. This CDR3 has 14 residues. Germline assignment: CDR1 SGDLS and CDR2 YYNGEE. V lost 4 bases, J lost 7 bases, and 17 bases lay in between. The CDR3: CASSPWEGPGGYTF. Written as DNA, the CDR3 is TGTGCCAGCAGCCCATGGGAGGGTCCTGGTGGCTACACCTTC. Looking up the rest from reference TRBV9 and TRBJ1-2 gives the full variable domain: DSGVTQTPKHLITATGQRVTLRCSPRSGDLSVYWYQQSLDQGLQFLIQYYNGEERAKGNILERFSAQQFPDLHSELNLSSLELGDSALYFCASSPWEGPGGYTFGSGTRLTVV.

This clone was detected only once. The chain links TRBV19 to TRBJ2-1; the match to TRBD2 covers 10 bases. Germline assignment: CDR1 LNHDA and CDR2 SQIVND (reference sequence). The CDR3 length is 19 residues. With 5 bases clipped from V and 8 bases from J, the junction kept 21 bases outside the gene matches. CDR3 DNA sequence: TGTGCCAGTAGTGCCCTAGCGGGAGTACCCGAGTTTCGGTTCCATGAGCAGTTCTTC. Protein sequence: CASSALAGVPEFRFHEQFF.

This chain joins TRBV28 and TRBJ2-1; the match to TRBD2 covers 7 bases. This CDR3 contains 17 residues. Germline V gene sequence: CDR1 MDHEN, CDR2 SYDVKM. Trimming cost V 7 bases and J 3 bases; bases outside gene matches: 15. CDR3 bases: TGTGCCAGCACCGTCGGGAGCGGGAAATTTAACTACAATGAGCAGTTCTTC. Amino acid sequence: CASTVGSGKFNYNEQFF.

This rearrangement joins TRBV7-6 to TRBJ2-2; D unclear. This CDR3 contains 12 residues. Trimming cost V 7 bases and J 7 bases, with 10 bases left between them. The germline V gene encodes CDR1 SGHVS and CDR2 FNYEAQ. CDR3 loop: CASTPLLGELFF. CDR3 coding DNA: TGTGCCAGCACTCCCCTCCTCGGGGAGCTGTTTTTT.

This chain uses TRBV4-1 with TRBJ1-5; no clear D gene. Germline values: CDR1 MGHRA, CDR2 YSYEKL. V shed 1 base and J shed 7 bases, with 14 bases lying between them. This CDR3 is built from 15 residues. The CDR3 is CASSQGGGRGQPQHF. The DNA for the CDR3 is TGCGCCAGCAGCCAAGGTGGCGGGCGGGGACAGCCCCAGCATTTT.

The chain has TRBV10-3 and TRBJ2-1, with TRBD2 matching over 9 bases. J lost 9 bases, V lost 10 bases, and 16 bases had no gene match. This CDR3 contains 15 residues. CDR1 and CDR2 (germline): ENHRY, SYGVKD. CDR3 DNA sequence: TGTGCCAGCCGAGAGCGGGGCGGGGGGGCGATTGAGCAGTTCTTC. It is translated as CASRERGGGAIEQFF.

This sequence joins TRBV2 and TRBJ2-1; 13 nucleotides agree with TRBD2. CDR1 is SNHLY and CDR2 is FYNNEI in the germline V gene. V shed 6 bases, J shed 15 bases, and the junction held 8 bases outside the gene matches. The CDR3 contains 13 residues. This chain's CDR3 is CASRPTSGRELFF. The CDR3 DNA reads TGTGCCAGCAGACCTACTAGCGGGAGGGAACTGTTCTTC. Using reference TRBV2 and TRBJ2-1 for the parts outside the CDR3, the full variable domain is EPEVTQTPSHQVTQMGQEVILRCVPISNHLYFYWYRQILGQKVEFLVSFYNNEISEKSEIFDDQFSVERPDGSNFTLKIRSTKLEDSAMYFCASRPTSGRELFFGPGTRLTVL.

V and J are TRBV4-2 and TRBJ2-5; D may be TRBD1 (6 bases). This CDR3 is built from 15 residues. Germline V CDR1 and CDR2: LGHNA, YNFKEQ. The V end was cut by 4 bases, the J end by 0 bases, with 12 bases between. The chain's CDR3 is CASSLSGVDQETQYF. The DNA of the CDR3 is TGTGCCAGCAGCCTTTCAGGGGTGGACCAAGAGACCCAGTACTTC.

Only one count was recorded for this clone. J is TRBJ2-1 and V is TRBV11-3; no reliable D call. The V end lost 3 bases, the J end lost 5 bases, and 8 bases lay between the germline ends. The V gene's germline CDR1 is SGHNT and CDR2 YENEEA. This CDR3 comprises 13 residues. The CDR3 nucleotides are TGTGCCAGCAGCTTCAACAGCAACAATGAGCAGTTCTTC. Translation gives CASSFNSNNEQFF.

This chain uses TRBV7-9 with TRBJ1-1; 9 positions match TRBD1. The CDR3 spans 17 residues. Per germline, CDR1 SEHNR and CDR2 FQNEAQ (reference sequence). V lost 5 bases to trimming and J lost 0 bases; unmatched junction nucleotides: 10. The CDR3 coding sequence is TGTGCCAGCAGCCTTCGGTGGACAGGGGCCATGAACACTGAAGCTTTCTTT. Encoded protein: CASSLRWTGAMNTEAFF.

The chain employs TRBV9 and TRBJ2-3; D might be TRBD1 (5 bases). There are 15 residues in the CDR3. CDR1 and CDR2 (germline): SGDLS, YYNGEE. The V gene lost 4 bases and the J gene lost 1 base, with 13 bases spanning the gap. This CDR3 is CASSFQGVGTDTQYF. The CDR3 coding sequence is TGTGCCAGCAGCTTCCAGGGTGTTGGCACAGATACGCAGTATTTT.

The chain joins TRBV5-5 to TRBJ1-3; D call uncertain. V shed 0 bases and J shed 0 bases, with 7 bases lying between them. This CDR3 spans 15 amino acids. Per germline, CDR1 SGHKS and CDR2 YYEKEE (reference sequence). CDR3 residues: CASSLVRDSGNTIYF. The CDR3 DNA reads as TGTGCCAGCAGCTTGGTCCGGGACTCTGGAAACACCATATATTTT.

The V and J genes are TRBV29-1 and TRBJ1-3; no clear D gene. The length of the CDR3 is 12 residues. CDR1 is SQVTM, CDR2 ANQGSEA, per germline. The V gene lost 7 bases and the J gene lost 3 bases, with 10 bases spanning the gap. The CDR3 reads CSGVSFGNTIYF. The CDR3 DNA reads TGCAGCGGAGTTTCTTTTGGAAACACCATATATTTT.

The chain employs TRBV5-6 and TRBJ1-2; unclear D gene. Germline-derived CDR1 and CDR2 are SGHDT and YYEEEE. Trimming removed 0 bases from V and 6 bases from J, with 12 bases in between. The length of the CDR3 is 14 residues. Written as DNA, the CDR3 is TGTGCCAGCAGCTTGGCAGGCCGCTTCCATGGCTACACCTTC. Translation: CASSLAGRFHGYTF.

This chain connects TRBV19 to TRBJ2-5; possibly TRBD1 for D (5 bases). CDR3 size: 14 residues. The ends were cut back, 4 bases at V and 0 bases at J, with 9 bases in the middle. CDR1 LNHDA and CDR2 SQIVND come from the germline V gene (reference sequence). The DNA for the CDR3 is TGTGCCAGTAGTACTCAGACAGACCAAGAGACCCAGTACTTC. Residues: CASSTQTDQETQYF.